This paragraph reports one T cell receptor beta chain. Produced via immunoSEQ multiplex PCR; TCRdb's table is partial and in-frame only. The sample lists around 50,000 clones, 60% to 80% occurring once. The sample is drawn from a study of blood T cell repertoires in COVID-19. The CDR3 totals 13 residues. The germline CDR1 and CDR2 sequences are LNHDA and SQIVND (reference sequence). V gave up 6 bases and J gave up 6 bases, with 14 bases separating them. Sequencing input: PBMCs or T cells enriched from blood (not recorded which). The TCR was taken from a woman in her 50s with acute COVID-19. The chain uses TRBV19 and TRBJ1-1; D possibly corresponds to TRBD1 (5 bases). The chain's CDR3 is CASSARGSPEAFF. CDR3 in DNA: TGTGCCAGTAGCGCCCGGGGGAGCCCTGAAGCTTTCTTT.